The clone carrying this TCR beta chain was counted between two and nine times. Its target is not known. The entry originates in a study of beta chain features in type 1 diabetes. Study summary: In age, gender and cell yields, patients were similar to healthy donors.

Study outcomes and limitations: People with Type 1 diabetes carried modestly yet significantly shorter TCRB CDR3s in all four CD4+ subsets.

V gave up 5 bases and J gave up 2 bases, with 12 bases separating them. CDR1 and CDR2 from the germline V gene are SGHTA and FQGNSA. The CDR3 consists of 14 residues. Expressed TCRB transcripts were sequenced after all isolated RNA was converted to cDNA. Assay used: immunoSEQ multiplex PCR; TCRdb lists only in-frame clones, some missing. The top ten hold 0.017% of the sample, which has more than 250,000 clones, roughly 13% seen once. Material for sequencing was naive CD4+ T cells from blood. The source of this sequence is a man aged 30-40 years with type 1 diabetes. The chain has TRBV7-2 and TRBJ2-5; D call uncertain. DNA of the CDR3: TGTGCCAGCAGCCTTTACTACCCGCAAGAGACCCAGTACTTC. This encodes CASSLYYPQETQYF.